The sequence of this TCR beta chain was determined in a study of cytotoxic CD8 clonotypes in ibrutinib-treated CLL. Study results and caveats: Clonality was higher at ibrutinib response and returned toward baseline at progression.

The sequencing depth, 1 in 200,000 to 1 in 1 million T cells, was the target. Data came from immunoSEQ multiplex PCR; TCRdb stores just in-frame clones and leaves some out. Of about 40,000 clones detected, 68% appear once; the ten largest clones hold more than 6%. A note on this clone: Its antigen remains unknown.

CDR3 length: 15 amino acids. V was cut by 5 bases and J by 4 bases, with 17 bases left in between. CDR1 SGHNT and CDR2 YENEEA come from the germline V gene. This clonotype originated in a human donor with chronic lymphocytic leukemia. J is TRBJ1-1 and V is TRBV11-3, with D possibly TRBD1 on 6 matching bases. The sample in question was PBMCs, obtained at disease progression, from a patient treated with ibrutinib. In nucleotides, the CDR3 is TGTGCCAGCAGCCGACAACAGGGATGGAGCACTGAAGCTTTCTTT. Its translation is CASSRQQGWSTEAFF.